Following are 3 T cell receptor beta chains from one sample sequenced in a study of blood T cell repertoires in COVID-19. The assay was immunoSEQ multiplex PCR, and TCRdb's table has in-frame clones only and misses some. This sample has 150,000 to 200,000 clones, with approximately 85% found just once. Sequenced material: PBMCs or T cells enriched from blood (not recorded which). These receptors originate from a middle-aged man who had recovered from COVID-19.

The gene calls are TRBV27 and TRBJ1-6, with 7 bases identical to TRBD1. V was pared by 6 bases and J by 3 bases, with 8 bases of the junction left unmatched. The CDR3 is 16 amino acids. CDR1 and CDR2 from the germline V gene are MNHEY and SMNVEV (reference sequence). The CDR3 protein is CASRERRDSYNSPLHF. The CDR3, as DNA: TGTGCCAGCAGAGAACGACGGGACAGCTATAATTCACCCCTCCACTTT.

J is TRBJ2-1 and V is TRBV9, with D perhaps TRBD2 (7 bases). The V end was cut by 0 bases, the J end by 4 bases, with 17 bases between. CDR1 is SGDLS and CDR2 is YYNGEE in the germline V gene. This CDR3 contains 17 residues. The CDR3 nucleotides are TGTGCCAGCAGCGTAGAAGGGGCGGGGGCTAGGTACAATGAGCAGTTCTTC. As protein: CASSVEGAGARYNEQFF.

This chain uses TRBV28 with TRBJ1-2; D possibly corresponds to TRBD1 (5 bases). Germline V gives CDR1 MDHEN, CDR2 SYDVKM. The V end was cut by 1 base, the J end by 6 bases, with 18 bases between. This CDR3 spans 16 amino acids. The CDR3 bases are TGTGCCAGCAGTTTATCAGGGATTGTCAGTGGTGATGGCTACACCTTC. Amino acids: CASSLSGIVSGDGYTF.